The source of this T cell receptor beta chain is a study of siplizumab effects on memory and regulatory T cells. For this clone: Its antigen is currently unknown.

Findings and limits, study-wide: In siplizumab conditions, mappable alloreactive CD4+ clones averaged around 64% Treg-derived, against 25% to 30% in controls.

Clones were sequenced by immunoSEQ multiplex PCR, and TCRdb holds only the in-frame ones, with some missing. Of about 15,000 clones listed, around 41% are singletons. The CDR3 extends over 16 amino acids. With 1 base removed from V and 7 bases from J, the gap between germline ends came to 17 bases. Germline loops: CDR1 SGHTA, CDR2 FQGNSA. The mixed lymphocyte reaction cells were cocultured at 37°C for roughly six days. The source material was CFSE-low (dividing) CD4+ T cells sorted from an allogeneic mixed lymphocyte reaction. This receptor was obtained from a human donor in good health; the cells came from an allogeneic mixed lymphocyte reaction. Some clones in this sample may be carry-over from other donors' samples. The V gene is TRBV7-2, the J gene TRBJ2-1; tentatively, D is TRBD1 (5 bases). The CDR3 is CASSLVPRVVSNEQFF. Written as DNA, the CDR3 is TGTGCCAGCAGCTTAGTGCCCAGGGTTGTGTCAAATGAGCAGTTCTTC.